These T cell receptor beta chains were read from a single sample in a study of T cell repertoires in cytomegalovirus infection. TCRdb reprocessed the reads with MiXCR, giving one entry per CDR3 protein. The repertoire has around 290,000 distinct CDR3 sequences, roughly 23% of them found once; the top ten carry approximately 14%. The sequenced sample consisted of PBMCs. These receptors came from a human donor in good health (CMV status not recorded). Some clones in this sample may be carry-over from other donors' samples. The CDR3 runs from the conserved cysteine through the conserved F or W. D genes are given only for firm matches. Some rows have no size entry. The others give once, few or many, or a class for an expanded clone.

size	J	D	V	CDR3	DNA
once	TRBJ1-2	NA	TRBV6-2/TRBV6-3	CASSYEGNYGYTF	TGTGCCAGCAGTTACGAGGGGAACTATGGCTACACCTTC
many	TRBJ1-6	TRBD1	TRBV7-2	CASSPRDRVSSYNSPLHF	TGTGCCAGCAGCCCCCGGGACAGGGTGAGCTCCTATAATTCACCCCTCCACTTT
NA	TRBJ1-2	NA	TRBV20-1	CSARGARGAKTNYGYTF	TGCAGTGCTAGAGGAGCCAGGGGCGCTAAGACTAACTATGGCTACACCTTC
few	TRBJ2-1	NA	TRBV5-1	CASSTGPYNEQFF	TGCGCCAGCAGCACGGGACCCTACAATGAGCAGTTCTTC
NA	TRBJ2-1	TRBD1	TRBV28	CASSPTGTAYNEQFF	TGTGCCAGCAGTCCCACAGGGACAGCTTACAATGAGCAGTTCTTC
few	TRBJ2-3	TRBD1	TRBV28	CASSRGPGQETDTQYF	TGTGCCAGCAGTCGTGGTCCGGGACAGGAAACAGATACGCAGTATTTT
many	TRBJ1-2	TRBD1	TRBV7-2	CASSRGTGNYGYTF	TGTGCCAGCAGCCGTGGGACAGGGAACTATGGCTACACCTTC
NA	TRBJ2-1	NA	TRBV20-1	CSASGGLADEQFF	TGCAGTGCTAGCGGCGGTCTCGCGGATGAGCAGTTCTTC
NA	TRBJ1-2	NA	TRBV4-1	CASTPSIQSNNYGYTF	TGCGCCAGCACCCCAAGTATCCAGAGTAATAACTATGGCTACACCTTC
NA	TRBJ2-7	NA	TRBV2	CASRVYYEQYF	TGTGCCAGCAGGGTTTACTACGAGCAGTACTTC
NA	TRBJ2-5	NA	TRBV7-2	CASSFGLPGETQYF	TGTGCCAGCAGCTTTGGGCTCCCTGGAGAGACCCAGTACTTC
few	TRBJ2-1	NA	TRBV10-3	CAISESDSSYNEQFF	TGTGCCATCAGTGAGTCTGATAGTTCCTACAATGAGCAGTTCTTC
NA	TRBJ2-2	TRBD1	TRBV15	CATSRKQGAHTGELFF	TGTGCCACCAGCAGGAAACAGGGGGCGCACACCGGGGAGCTGTTTTTT